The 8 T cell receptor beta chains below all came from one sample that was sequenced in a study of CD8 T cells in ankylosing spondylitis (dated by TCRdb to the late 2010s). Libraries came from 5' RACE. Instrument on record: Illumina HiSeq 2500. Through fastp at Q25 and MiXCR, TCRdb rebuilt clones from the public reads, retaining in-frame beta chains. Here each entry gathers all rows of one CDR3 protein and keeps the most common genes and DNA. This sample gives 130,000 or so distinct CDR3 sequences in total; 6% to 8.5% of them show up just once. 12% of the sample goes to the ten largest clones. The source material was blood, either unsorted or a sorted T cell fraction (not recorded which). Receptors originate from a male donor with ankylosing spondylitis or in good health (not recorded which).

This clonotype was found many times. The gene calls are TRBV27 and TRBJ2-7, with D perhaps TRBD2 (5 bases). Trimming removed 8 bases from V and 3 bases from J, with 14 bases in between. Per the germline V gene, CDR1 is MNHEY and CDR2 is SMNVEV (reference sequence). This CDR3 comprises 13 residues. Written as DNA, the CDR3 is TGTGCCAGCTCACCAGCCGGGGACTACGAGCAGTACTTC. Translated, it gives CASSPAGDYEQYF.

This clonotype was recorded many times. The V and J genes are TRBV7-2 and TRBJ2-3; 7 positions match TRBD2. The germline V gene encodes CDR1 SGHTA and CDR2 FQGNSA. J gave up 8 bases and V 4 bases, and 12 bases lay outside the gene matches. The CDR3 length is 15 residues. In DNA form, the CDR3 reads TGTGCCAGCAGCTCAGCGGCGGGAGAGGGTTTTACGCAGTATTTT. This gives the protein CASSSAAGEGFTQYF.

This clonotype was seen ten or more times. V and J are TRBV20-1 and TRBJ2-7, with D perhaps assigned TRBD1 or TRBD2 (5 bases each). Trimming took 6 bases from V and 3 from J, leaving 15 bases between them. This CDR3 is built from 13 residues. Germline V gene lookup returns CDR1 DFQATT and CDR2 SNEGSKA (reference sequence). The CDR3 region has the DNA TGCAGTGCCACCTCGGGGCTGAACTACGAGCAGTACTTC. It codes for CSATSGLNYEQYF.

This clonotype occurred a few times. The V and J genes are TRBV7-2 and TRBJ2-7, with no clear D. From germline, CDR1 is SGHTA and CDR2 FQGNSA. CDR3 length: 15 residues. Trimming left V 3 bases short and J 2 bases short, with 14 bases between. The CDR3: CASSFSGRSTYEQYF. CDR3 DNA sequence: TGTGCCAGCAGCTTTAGTGGACGGTCCACCTACGAGCAGTACTTC.

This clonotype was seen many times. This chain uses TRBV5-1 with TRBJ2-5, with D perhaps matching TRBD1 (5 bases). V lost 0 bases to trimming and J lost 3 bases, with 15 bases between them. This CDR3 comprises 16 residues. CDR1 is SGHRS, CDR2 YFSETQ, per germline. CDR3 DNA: TGCGCCAGCAGCTTGGAAGGTATAGGGGTGAAAGAGACCCAGTACTTC. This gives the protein CASSLEGIGVKETQYF.

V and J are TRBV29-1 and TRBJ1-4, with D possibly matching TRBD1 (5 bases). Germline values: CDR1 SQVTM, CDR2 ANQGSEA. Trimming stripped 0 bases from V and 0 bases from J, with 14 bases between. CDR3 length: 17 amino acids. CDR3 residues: CSVEDAQGTATNEKLFF. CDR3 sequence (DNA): TGCAGCGTTGAAGATGCCCAGGGAACAGCAACTAATGAAAAACTGTTTTTT.

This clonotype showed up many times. In nucleotides, the CDR3 is TGTGCCAGCTCACCAGGACTAGCGGGAGTTTCCAATGAGCAGTTCTTC. The encoded protein is CASSPGLAGVSNEQFF. The chain joins TRBV18 to TRBJ2-1; TRBD2 matches at 13 bases. This CDR3 comprises 16 residues. Germline assignment: CDR1 KGHSH and CDR2 LQKENI. V shed 2 bases, J shed 6 bases, and the junction held 4 bases outside the gene matches.

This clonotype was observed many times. In nucleotides, the CDR3 is TGCGCCAGCAGCTTGGGACTGGGGGGGTATACTGAAGCTTTCTTT. Its protein is CASSLGLGGYTEAFF. This sequence joins TRBV5-1 and TRBJ1-1, with TRBD1 as a possible D gene (5 bases). Germline V lookup: CDR1 SGHRS, CDR2 YFSETQ. V was shortened by 0 bases and J by 5 bases, with 14 bases between the two germline ends. CDR3 length: 15 amino acids.